The clone carrying this T cell receptor beta chain was seen a few times. The antigen is unknown. The PCR was carried out with 60 Vbeta primers and 13 Jbeta primers. Per the original methods: A later analysis tallied approximately 87 million unique TCR beta chains, about 12 million of them shared. Sequencing used immunoSEQ multiplex PCR; TCRdb keeps in-frame clones, though not all of them. That table furnishes V, J and clone size, whereas the DNA furnished D and trimming. The data contain 150,000 to 180,000 clones, 60% to 85% of them singletons. Germline V CDR1 and CDR2: MDHEN, SYDVKM. The CDR3 spans 13 residues. The V and J ends lost 2 bases and 3 bases respectively, with 7 bases between them. The sample is drawn from a study of cytomegalovirus exposure and HLA in healthy donors. As for the study in general: Falling in the Caucasian-associated ancestry cluster were about 82% of approximately 400 genotyped donors. General study results and limits: The study assumed roughly uniform donor sequencing depth for presence/absence analyses.

The sample comprised PBMCs. The chain joins TRBV28 to TRBJ1-2; tentative D call: TRBD1 (6 bases). This TCR was sampled from a woman in her thirties or forties in good health and CMV-seronegative. In DNA, the CDR3 is TGTGCCAGCAGTTTAAACAGGGACTATGGCTACACCTTC. Protein: CASSLNRDYGYTF.